Sequencing of this T cell receptor beta chain was carried out in a study of blood T cell repertoires in COVID-19. Study in general: In each case, the material was cDNA or gDNA derived from T cells, B-cell-depleted T cells, or PBMCs.

The CDR3 is made up of 16 amino acids. The V segment lost 2 bases and the J segment 4 bases; nucleotides outside the gene matches: 11. Germline V gene sequence: CDR1 GTSNPN, CDR2 SVGIG (reference sequence). Clones were sequenced by immunoSEQ multiplex PCR, and TCRdb holds only the in-frame ones, with some missing. The sample shows 200,000 to 250,000 clones, about 86% of them seen only once. In its sample, this clone was seen a few times. This chain joins TRBV30 and TRBJ1-2; 9 positions match TRBD1. The specimen was peripheral blood. The sequence came from a man in his fifties with active or convalescent COVID-19. CDR3 sequence: CAWSTPLGQGIYGYTF. The CDR3 bases are TGTGCCTGGAGTACCCCCTTGGGACAGGGCATCTATGGCTACACCTTC. The full variable domain, in which reference TRBV30 and TRBJ1-2 provide the parts outside the CDR3, is SQTIHQWPATLVQPVGSPLSLECTVEGTSNPNLYWYRQAAGRGLQLLFYSVGIGQISSEVPQNLSASRPQDRQFILSSKKLLLSDSGFYLCAWSTPLGQGIYGYTFGSGTRLTVV.